This T cell receptor (beta chain) derives from a study of human T cells and chemical hapten exposure. Study details: Skin on the upper inner arm, approximately 2 cm by approximately 2 cm in size, was sensitized with 2% DPC. Upper-back patch tests with 0.01% DPC were read at 6 days.

Germline loops: CDR1 SQVTM, CDR2 ANQGSEA. This CDR3 is 13 amino acids long. V was pared by 6 bases and J by 1 base, with 12 bases between. During construction of the library, unique molecular identifiers were attached to individual cDNA molecules for quantitative, reproducible TCR counting. TCRdb independently ran MiXCR on the RACE reads; one entry per CDR3 protein. The table shows fewer than 130,000 distinct CDR3 sequences, with 11% occurring only once. Time point given: patch test 1, 2 weeks after DPC sensitization. Indicated treatment: therapeutic diphenylcyclopropenone sensitization with weekly scalp DPC. From whole blood left unfractionated, total RNA was extracted.

This clonotype was sampled from a woman aged 40 to 49 with alopecia areata. Some clones in this sample may be carry-over from other donors' samples. The chain employs TRBV29-1 and TRBJ2-5; D is unresolved. Sequenced material: whole blood, taken in connection with sensitization to the hapten diphenylcyclopropenone (DPC). The CDR3: CSVARGGQETQYF. Here the CDR3 DNA reads TGCAGCGTGGCCCGAGGCGGCCAAGAGACCCAGTACTTC.